Listed below are T cell receptor beta chains from one sample, sequenced in a study of beta chain features in type 1 diabetes. The assay was immunoSEQ multiplex PCR, and TCRdb's table has in-frame clones only and misses some. The sample comprises 680,000 or so clones, about an eighth of which are singletons, and approximately 0.022% rests with the top ten. Sequencing was performed on naive CD4+ T cells from blood. These receptors were collected from a young man with type 1 diabetes. Each CDR3 is given with its conserved first and last residue. A D gene is named only where the DNA matches it firmly. A clone size is listed for some rows: how often the clone was seen (once, few, many), or a class if it is expanded.

NA,TRBV6-6,TRBD1,TRBJ2-7,CASSTSGTGSYEQYF,TGTGCCAGCAGTACCTCAGGGACAGGTTCCTACGAGCAGTACTTC
few,TRBV14,TRBD2,TRBJ2-3,CASSPLAGGYTQYF,TGTGCCAGCAGCCCCTTGGCGGGGGGCTATACGCAGTATTTT
NA,TRBV6-6,NA,TRBJ1-1,CASSYGTSTEAFF,TGTGCCAGCAGTTACGGTACAAGCACTGAAGCTTTCTTT
NA,TRBV4-1,NA,TRBJ2-1,CASSPRTGLGNEQFF,TGCGCCAGCAGCCCGCGGACGGGTCTGGGCAATGAGCAGTTCTTC
NA,TRBV15,TRBD2,TRBJ2-1,CATSSSHLAGGINEQFF,TGTGCCACCAGCAGCTCTCACCTAGCGGGGGGGATCAATGAGCAGTTCTTC
NA,TRBV6-1,NA,TRBJ2-2,CASRREGVPGELFF,TGTGCCAGCAGGAGGGAGGGGGTCCCCGGGGAGCTGTTTTTT
few,TRBV6-1,NA,TRBJ1-3,CASAPPAAPGNTIYF,TGTGCCAGCGCTCCCCCTGCAGCTCCTGGAAACACCATATATTTT
few,TRBV18,TRBD1,TRBJ2-7,CASSSSTGGLAYEQYF,TGTGCCAGCTCATCGTCGACAGGGGGCCTCGCCTACGAGCAGTACTTC
NA,TRBV6-5,NA,TRBJ1-2,CAIGPLQGNYGYTF,TGTGCCATCGGGCCCTTACAGGGAAACTATGGCTACACCTTC
NA,TRBV27,NA,TRBJ2-2,CASSLMAGGAGELFF,TGTGCCAGCAGTTTAATGGCAGGGGGGGCCGGGGAGCTGTTTTTT
NA,TRBV7-9,NA,TRBJ1-5,CASSSSSKSNQPQHF,TGTGCCAGCAGCTCCTCATCCAAGAGCAATCAGCCCCAGCATTTT
few,TRBV4-1,NA,TRBJ2-1,CASSHGTRSSYNEQFF,TGCGCCAGCAGCCACGGGACCCGAAGCTCCTACAATGAGCAGTTCTTC
NA,TRBV30,NA,TRBJ1-2,CAWSVGGKNTF,TGTGCCTGGAGTGTGGGAGGGAAGAACACCTTC
NA,TRBV29-1,TRBD1,TRBJ2-2,CSVEDDGTGVTGELFF,TGCAGCGTTGAAGATGACGGGACAGGGGTCACCGGGGAGCTGTTTTTT
NA,TRBV5-1,TRBD2,TRBJ2-3,CASSSGLAGDTQYF,TGCGCCAGCAGCTCGGGACTAGCTGGAGATACGCAGTATTTT
few,TRBV28,NA,TRBJ1-3,CATVSGNTIYF,TGTGCCACCGTCTCTGGAAACACCATATATTTT
NA,TRBV29-1,NA,TRBJ2-7,CSVPGPYEQYF,TGCAGCGTCCCGGGTCCCTACGAGCAGTACTTC
few,TRBV2,NA,TRBJ2-5,CASSGGTVLGETQYF,TGTGCCAGCAGTGGCGGGACGGTACTTGGGGAGACCCAGTACTTC
NA,TRBV7-9,NA,TRBJ1-1,CASSLGRQKNTEAFF,TGTGCCAGCAGCTTAGGCAGGCAGAAGAACACTGAAGCTTTCTTT
NA,TRBV11-3,NA,TRBJ2-5,CASSFMETQYF,TGTGCCAGCAGCTTTATGGAGACCCAGTACTTC
few,TRBV6-5,NA,TRBJ1-1,CASSSLTESLAFF,TGTGCCAGCAGTTCCCTGACAGAGAGTCTAGCTTTCTTT
NA,TRBV29-1,NA,TRBJ1-1,CSVYSNLLNTEAFF,TGCAGCGTGTACAGCAACCTCTTGAACACTGAAGCTTTCTTT
NA,TRBV27,NA,TRBJ2-3,CATRLTGPDTQYF,TGTGCCACCAGGTTAACAGGGCCAGATACGCAGTATTTT
NA,TRBV28,NA,TRBJ2-5,CASRGGPETLQYF,TGTGCCAGCAGGGGGGGGCCGGAGACACTCCAGTACTTC
NA,TRBV7-2,NA,TRBJ1-5,CASSFRQGPNQPQHF,TGTGCCAGCAGCTTCCGTCAGGGGCCGAATCAGCCCCAGCATTTT